The 5 T cell receptor beta chains below were found in one sample sequenced in a study of blood T cell repertoires in COVID-19. Only in-frame clones appear in the TCRdb table, and some are missing; sequencing was by immunoSEQ multiplex PCR. The sample lists some 250,000 clones; approximately 85% were seen once. Source material: PBMCs or T cells enriched from blood (not recorded which). The receptors were sampled from a woman aged 45 to 65 who had recovered from COVID-19.

V usage is TRBV28 and J usage is TRBJ1-2, with D maybe TRBD1 (6 bases). CDR1 and CDR2 from the germline V gene are MDHEN and SYDVKM. V was trimmed by 3 bases and J by 8 bases, leaving 13 bases between them. The CDR3 is made up of 13 amino acids. This chain's CDR3 is CASSLGGAQGYTF. In nucleotides, the CDR3 is TGTGCCAGCAGTTTGGGGGGGGCGCAGGGCTACACCTTC.

This chain joins TRBV6-6 and TRBJ1-5, with D possibly TRBD1 on 6 matching bases. Germline-derived CDR1 and CDR2 are MNHNY and SVGAGI (reference sequence). Between the trimmed V and J ends, which lost 7 bases and 4 bases, there was a span of 20 bases. This CDR3 has 16 residues. This CDR3 reads CASNPLQGLGNQPQHF. The CDR3 nucleotides read TGTGCCAGCAATCCCTTACAGGGTCTGGGAAATCAGCCCCAGCATTTT.

This clone showed up just once. The J gene is TRBJ2-3, the V gene TRBV11-2; D is ambiguous. The CDR3 consists of 15 residues. Trimming removed 5 bases from V and 2 bases from J, with 14 bases in between. The V gene's germline CDR1 is SGHAT and CDR2 FQNNGV. In DNA, the CDR3 is TGTGCCAGCAGCGCTGTAGTAATGAACACAGATACGCAGTATTTT. Encoded protein: CASSAVVMNTDTQYF.

The chain combines TRBV27 with TRBJ2-3; possible D gene TRBD2, 6 bases. Germline CDR1 MNHEY, CDR2 SMNVEV (reference sequence). The CDR3 extends over 16 amino acids. The V and J ends lost 4 bases and 1 base respectively, with 15 bases between them. The CDR3 region is CASSSEVPSGTDTQYF. CDR3 sequence (DNA): TGTGCCAGCAGTTCCGAGGTTCCTAGCGGCACAGATACGCAGTATTTT.

The CDR3 coding sequence is TGCGCCAGCCGAATAACCGGGACAGACACTGAAGCTTTCTTT. Amino acid sequence: CASRITGTDTEAFF. The gene calls are TRBV5-1 and TRBJ1-1; 7 bases are shared with TRBD1. CDR1 and CDR2 (germline): SGHRS, YFSETQ. Losses at the gene ends were 7 bases for V and 3 bases for J; bases not matched to a gene: 9. The CDR3 consists of 14 residues.